The entry that follows covers one T cell receptor (beta chain) sequence. Its specificity is unknown. Using a J-beta primer mix together with a sample-barcoded 5' primer, a second PCR was run for about 6 to 11 cycles. TCRdb re-analysed the 5' RACE reads in MiXCR, keeping a single row per CDR3 protein. The sample includes roughly 800,000 distinct CDR3 sequences, roughly 34% of them seen just once. The data stem from a study of blood T cells in healthy people across ages. Study outcomes and limitations: Donors of long life had a larger count of naive CD4+ cells and greater diversity than aged donors.

This CDR3 is 16 amino acids long. V dropped 3 bases and J dropped 2 bases, with 14 bases sitting between them. The rearrangement uses TRBV12-3 or TRBV12-4 and TRBJ1-5; a weak D match, TRBD1 (6 bases). This sequence originates from a young man in good health. The sample consisted of blood. CDR3 loop: CASSFRIQGRNQPQHF. DNA for the CDR3: TGTGCCAGCAGTTTCCGGATACAGGGCCGCAATCAGCCCCAGCATTTT.